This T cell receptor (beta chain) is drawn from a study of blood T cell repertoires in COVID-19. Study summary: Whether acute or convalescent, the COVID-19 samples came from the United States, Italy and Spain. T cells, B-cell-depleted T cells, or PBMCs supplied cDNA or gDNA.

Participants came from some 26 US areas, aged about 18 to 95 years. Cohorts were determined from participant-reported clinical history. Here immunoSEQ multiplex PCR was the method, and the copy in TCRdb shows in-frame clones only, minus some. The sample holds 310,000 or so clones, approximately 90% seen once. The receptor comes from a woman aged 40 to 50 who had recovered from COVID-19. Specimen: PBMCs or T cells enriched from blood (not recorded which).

CDR3 nucleotide sequence: TGTGCCAGCTCACCACCCGGAGTGGCGGCGGCTAATGAAAAACTGTTTTTT. Translation gives CASSPPGVAAANEKLFF. The chain carries TRBV18 and TRBJ1-4; no clear D. The CDR3 is 17 residues long. CDR1 and CDR2 (germline): KGHSH, LQKENI. Trimming took 0 bases from V and 3 from J, leaving 14 bases between them.